The 29 T cell receptor beta chains below all came from one sample that was sequenced in a study of shared clonotypes between healthy human individuals. The method was immunoSEQ multiplex PCR; TCRdb's version includes in-frame clones alone and lacks a portion of them. The sample has about 2.3 million clones; 85% to 95% are singletons. Sequenced: naive CD4+ T cells from PBMCs. The subset denotes: CD45RA+ positively selected. Every receptor here comes from a man in his late teens or twenties in good health. Some clones in this sample may be carry-over from other donors' samples.

The rearrangement links TRBV28 to TRBJ2-7; TRBD1 matches 11 bases. CDR1 and CDR2 from the germline V gene are MDHEN and SYDVKM. With 9 bases clipped from V and 2 bases from J, the junction kept 12 bases outside the gene matches. The CDR3 length is 16 residues. For the CDR3, the DNA is TGTGCCAGTAGGGGACAGGGGGTTTCAGTCACCTACGAGCAGTACTTC. It encodes CASRGQGVSVTYEQYF.

This clone appeared a few times. The genes are TRBV18 and TRBJ1-1; 7 nucleotides agree with TRBD1. V was pared by 6 bases and J by 0 bases, with 1 base of the junction left unmatched. The germline V gene has CDR1 KGHSH and CDR2 LQKENI. The length of the CDR3 is 13 residues. This CDR3 reads CASSDRLNTEAFF. The CDR3 bases are TGTGCCAGCTCGGACAGGTTGAACACTGAAGCTTTCTTT.

This rearrangement joins TRBV19 to TRBJ1-5; possibly TRBD1 for D (5 bases). Germline V gene lookup returns CDR1 LNHDA and CDR2 SQIVND (reference sequence). The CDR3 totals 18 residues. The V end lost 1 base, the J end lost 6 bases, and 22 bases lay between the germline ends. DNA for the CDR3: TGTGCCAGTAGTATAGTCGCAGAGGAGGGGAGGGGAATTCAGCCCCAGCATTTT. Translation gives CASSIVAEEGRGIQPQHF.

The DNA of the CDR3 is TGTGCCAGCAGCTTAGAGAAATATGGCTACACCTTC. Translated, it gives CASSLEKYGYTF. The rearrangement uses TRBV7-9 and TRBJ1-2, with D hard to call. V was shortened by 1 base and J by 5 bases, with 5 bases between the two germline ends. Germline lookup yields CDR1 SEHNR and CDR2 FQNEAQ (reference sequence). CDR3 length equals 12 residues.

The V gene is TRBV2, the J gene TRBJ2-1, with TRBD2 identical over 10 bases. The ends lost 5 bases at V and 9 bases at J; junction bases unmatched: 10. This CDR3 region has 15 residues. The germline CDR1 and CDR2 sequences are SNHLY and FYNNEI. CDR3 sequence reads: CASSSLLAGGFEQFF. The CDR3 DNA reads as TGTGCCAGCAGTTCACTTTTAGCGGGAGGTTTTGAGCAGTTCTTC.

The chain links TRBV6-5 to TRBJ2-3, with TRBD2 identical over 8 bases. This CDR3 is built from 15 residues. V was clipped by 6 bases and J by 6 bases; unmatched bases: 11. Germline V CDR1 and CDR2: MNHEY, SVGAGI. The CDR3 DNA reads as TGTGCCAGCAGCCCCCCCCTAGCGGGCATGGATACGCAGTATTTT. This codes for CASSPPLAGMDTQYF.

This clone was counted a few times. The sample has other DNA sequences that encode this CDR3 too. The chain has TRBV18 and TRBJ1-2, with D possibly being TRBD1 (5 bases). Germline CDR1 KGHSH, CDR2 LQKENI. Trimming removed 3 bases from V and 1 base from J, with 6 bases in between. The CDR3 covers 13 residues. CDR3: CASSPTDNYGYTF. The CDR3 bases are TGTGCCAGCTCACCGACAGATAACTATGGCTACACCTTC.

This clone came up once. This chain joins TRBV28 and TRBJ1-3; D perhaps matches TRBD1 (5 bases). The V gene's germline CDR1 is MDHEN and CDR2 SYDVKM. V lost 6 bases to trimming and J lost 0 bases, with 9 bases between them. The CDR3 has 14 amino acids. The CDR3 DNA reads TGTGCCAGCAGATATGACAGCTCTGGAAACACCATATATTTT. This encodes CASRYDSSGNTIYF.

This clone came up once. J is TRBJ2-7 and V is TRBV28; no clear D. The CDR3 consists of 15 residues. Germline lookup yields CDR1 MDHEN and CDR2 SYDVKM. The germline V and J ends were trimmed by 6 bases and 5 bases, with 20 bases remaining between them. The CDR3 DNA sequence: TGTGCCAGCAGCCCCCGGGCCAGGACCTCGGACGAGCAGTACTTC. Translated: CASSPRARTSDEQYF. The variable domain in full, completed from reference TRBV28 and TRBJ2-7, reads DVKVTQSSRYLVKRTGEKVFLECVQDMDHENMFWYRQDPGLGLRLIYFSYDVKMKEKGDIPEGYSVSREKKERFSLILESASTNQTSMYLCASSPRARTSDEQYFGPGTRLTVT.

This clone was recorded once. This chain uses TRBV5-4 with TRBJ2-4, with TRBD2 matching 9 bases. CDR3 length equals 17 residues. Trimming removed 0 bases from V and 2 bases from J; junction bases left unmatched: 6. Looked up from germline, CDR1 is SGHNT and CDR2 is YYREEE (reference sequence). In DNA, the CDR3 is TGTGCCAGCAGCTTGGTGCCTAGCGGGACTACCAAAAACATTCAGTACTTC. Protein product: CASSLVPSGTTKNIQYF.

A word on this clone: This sample also contains other DNA sequences that code for the same CDR3. CDR3 nucleotide sequence: TGTGCCAGCAGCCTTAGCGGGAGTAGCTACGAGCAGTACTTC. Its protein product is CASSLSGSSYEQYF. The gene calls are TRBV28 and TRBJ2-7; TRBD2 matches 9 bases. Trimming at V came to 6 bases and at J to 3 bases, leaving 6 bases not matched to a gene. Germline lookup yields CDR1 MDHEN and CDR2 SYDVKM. The CDR3 totals 14 residues.

The chain is built from TRBV18 and TRBJ2-7, with 7 bases lining up with TRBD1. Per germline, CDR1 KGHSH and CDR2 LQKENI. V was clipped by 4 bases and J by 1 base; unmatched bases: 7. This CDR3 region has 15 residues. The CDR3 here is CASSQGTVRSYEQYF. The CDR3 coding sequence is TGTGCCAGCTCACAAGGGACAGTCCGTTCCTACGAGCAGTACTTC.

This chain uses TRBV7-3 with TRBJ2-1; TRBD2 matches 14 bases. The CDR3 totals 16 residues. From germline, CDR1 is SGHTA and CDR2 FQGTGA. With V trimmed by 4 bases and J by 7 bases, 6 bases remained unmatched. DNA for the CDR3: TGTGCCAGCAGCTCGGGACTAGCGGGAGCTCGGAATGAGCAGTTCTTC. Translation: CASSSGLAGARNEQFF.

The rearrangement links TRBV28 to TRBJ1-4; D unclear. Trimming stripped 5 bases from V and 3 bases from J, with 13 bases between. Germline CDR1 reads MDHEN; CDR2 reads SYDVKM. The CDR3 has 15 residues. The CDR3 loop reads CASSGTGSSNEKLFF. The CDR3 region has the DNA TGTGCCAGCAGTGGTACCGGGTCCTCTAATGAAAAACTGTTTTTT.

A note on this clone: Within the sample, other DNA sequences also encode this same CDR3. The genes are TRBV7-3 and TRBJ2-2, with D possibly TRBD1 on 5 matching bases. V gave up 0 bases and J gave up 3 bases, with 5 bases separating them. The CDR3 spans 14 residues. The germline V gene has CDR1 SGHTA and CDR2 FQGTGA. CDR3 residues: CASSLTRDTGELFF. CDR3 coding DNA: TGTGCCAGCAGCTTAACCAGGGACACCGGGGAGCTGTTTTTT.

The CDR3 protein is CSVADQRTYEQYF. In nucleotides, the CDR3 is TGCAGCGTAGCAGACCAGCGAACCTACGAGCAGTACTTC. The chain carries TRBV29-1 and TRBJ2-7; D uncertain. The CDR3 covers 13 residues. V gave up 6 bases and J gave up 2 bases, with 14 bases separating them. Germline-derived CDR1 and CDR2 are SQVTM and ANQGSEA.

The chain carries TRBV19 and TRBJ2-1, with 7 positions matching TRBD2. The CDR3 is 16 residues long. V lost 2 bases and J lost 7; bases outside the gene matches: 11. CDR1 is LNHDA and CDR2 is SQIVND in the germline V gene (reference sequence). The CDR3 DNA reads as TGTGCCAGTAGTATATTCCCTAGCGGATTCTCTAATGAGCAGTTCTTC. The encoded protein is CASSIFPSGFSNEQFF.

The chain carries TRBV2 and TRBJ2-5; no definite D call. Germline lookup yields CDR1 SNHLY and CDR2 FYNNEI. V shed 7 bases and J shed 5 bases, with 8 bases lying between them. The CDR3 extends over 11 amino acids. CDR3 residues: CASTQGETQYF. The CDR3 region has the DNA TGTGCCAGCACTCAAGGGGAGACCCAGTACTTC. The full variable domain, in which reference TRBV2 and TRBJ2-5 provide the parts outside the CDR3, is EPEVTQTPSHQVTQMGQEVILRCVPISNHLYFYWYRQILGQKVEFLVSFYNNEISEKSEIFDDQFSVERPDGSNFTLKIRSTKLEDSAMYFCASTQGETQYFGPGTRLLVL.

As to this clone: The sample carries other DNA sequences with the same CDR3. V and J are TRBV28 and TRBJ2-2; D remains ambiguous. In germline, CDR1 is MDHEN, CDR2 SYDVKM. The CDR3 runs to 12 residues. V dropped 3 bases and J dropped 5 bases, with 4 bases sitting between them. In DNA, the CDR3 is TGTGCCAGCAGTTTGTTAACCGGGGAGCTGTTTTTT. Translating it yields CASSLLTGELFF. Combining the CDR3 with reference TRBV28 and TRBJ2-2 gives the whole variable domain DVKVTQSSRYLVKRTGEKVFLECVQDMDHENMFWYRQDPGLGLRLIYFSYDVKMKEKGDIPEGYSVSREKKERFSLILESASTNQTSMYLCASSLLTGELFFGEGSRLTVL.

This clone was seen only a few times. Compared with germline, one end of the junction differs, possibly owing to a read error. This sequence joins TRBV18 and TRBJ2-7; D call uncertain. Germline lookup yields CDR1 KGHSH and CDR2 LQKENI. The CDR3 loop spans 8 amino acids. The CDR3 sequence is CASSPPDF. The DNA of the CDR3 is TGTGCCAGCTCACCACCCGACTTC.

This chain uses TRBV5-1 with TRBJ2-7; 7 nucleotides match TRBD1. The CDR3 contains 12 residues. Per germline, CDR1 SGHRS and CDR2 YFSETQ. V dropped 3 bases and J dropped 9; count of bases not matched to a gene: 6. CDR3 nucleotide sequence: TGCGCCAGCAGCTCCACAGGGGATATGCAGTACTTC. Protein: CASSSTGDMQYF.

The V call is TRBV5-5, the J call TRBJ1-2; a weak D match, TRBD1 (5 bases). This CDR3 is 14 amino acids long. Per the germline V gene, CDR1 is SGHKS and CDR2 is YYEKEE (reference sequence). V lost 2 bases and J lost 2, with 10 bases in between. The CDR3 nucleotides are TGTGCCAGCAGCTTTGCCGGGGCCAACTATGGCTACACCTTC. Encoded protein: CASSFAGANYGYTF.

The CDR3 spells CAWSVLTRGTGELFF. The CDR3 bases are TGTGCCTGGAGTGTTTTAACTCGAGGCACCGGGGAGCTGTTTTTT. The chain employs TRBV30 and TRBJ2-2, with D hard to call. Germline V CDR1 and CDR2: GTSNPN, SVGIG (reference sequence). The germline V and J ends were trimmed by 0 bases and 4 bases, with 12 bases remaining between them. This CDR3 has 15 amino acids.

CDR3 in amino acids: CASSHGTDSYEQYF. CDR3 nucleotide sequence: TGTGCCAGCAGCCACGGGACGGATTCCTACGAGCAGTACTTC. This sequence joins TRBV5-6 and TRBJ2-7, with D perhaps assigned TRBD1 or TRBD2 (5 bases each). Germline values: CDR1 SGHDT, CDR2 YYEEEE. The CDR3 extends over 14 amino acids. V was cut by 4 bases and J by 1 base, with 12 bases left in between.

The V call is TRBV19, the J call TRBJ1-5, with a weak D call TRBD1 (6 bases). V dropped 5 bases and J dropped 6 bases, with 11 bases sitting between them. The CDR3 covers 13 residues. The germline gives CDR1 LNHDA, CDR2 SQIVND (reference sequence). CDR3 sequence reads: CASSGSRGQPQHF. CDR3 in DNA: TGTGCCAGTAGTGGGTCCAGGGGTCAGCCCCAGCATTTT. Drawing the rest from reference TRBV19 and TRBJ1-5, the complete variable domain is DGGITQSPKYLFRKEGQNVTLSCEQNLNHDAMYWYRQDPGQGLRLIYYSQIVNDFQKGDIAEGYSVSREKKESFPLTVTSAQKNPTAFYLCASSGSRGQPQHFGDGTRLSIL.

The sample holds one count of this clone. The J gene is TRBJ2-2, the V gene TRBV5-1; D call uncertain. In germline, CDR1 is SGHRS, CDR2 YFSETQ. The CDR3 totals 14 residues. V was cut by 1 base and J by 4 bases, with 8 bases left in between. The CDR3: CASSLSATTGELFF. CDR3 sequence (DNA): TGCGCCAGCAGCTTGTCCGCGACCACCGGGGAGCTGTTTTTT.

J is TRBJ1-1 and V is TRBV5-4, with 8 bases identical to TRBD1. Per germline, CDR1 SGHNT and CDR2 YYREEE (reference sequence). This CDR3 has 15 amino acids. Trimming removed 10 bases from V and 5 bases from J; junction bases left unmatched: 16. CDR3 residues: CACGGTGLGLTEAFF. The CDR3 bases are TGTGCCTGCGGGGGGACAGGCCTAGGTTTGACTGAAGCTTTCTTT. Full variable domain (remainder filled in from reference TRBV5-4 and TRBJ1-1): ETGVTQSPTHLIKTRGQQVTLRCSSQSGHNTVSWYQQALGQGPQFIFQYYREEENGRGNFPPRFSGLQFPNYSSELNVNALELDDSALYLCACGGTGLGLTEAFFGQGTRLTVV.

The rearrangement uses TRBV21-1 and TRBJ1-2. TRBV21-1 is an annotated pseudogene. The CDR3 consists of 16 residues. The CDR3, as DNA: TGTGCCAGCACCACCTTCGTCGGGGGAATCTTCTATGGCTACACCTTC. Its protein is CASTTFVGGIFYGYTF.

This chain joins TRBV7-8 and TRBJ2-3; D is uncertain. Per germline, CDR1 SGHVS and CDR2 FQNEAQ. V lost 3 bases, J lost 5 bases, and 9 bases lay in between. There are 13 residues in the CDR3. Here the CDR3 DNA reads TGTGCCAGCAGCTTGACGGCCGGAGATACGCAGTATTTT. It codes for CASSLTAGDTQYF.